The present T cell receptor (beta chain) was sequenced within a study of technical replicates of blood from a few donors. Germline loops: CDR1 LNHDA, CDR2 SQIVND (reference sequence). V shed 5 bases and J 7 bases; nucleotides not matched to a gene: 16. CDR3 length equals 17 residues. Generated by immunoSEQ multiplex PCR, the TCRdb table keeps only in-frame clones and is missing some. The sample carries 80,000 or so clones, about 81% recorded once. The source is a human donor in good health. Some clones in this sample may be carry-over from other donors' samples. The chain joins TRBV19 to TRBJ2-1, with 8 bases fitting TRBD2. Sequenced sample: PBMCs. CDR3 region: CASSSPPGTRRVNEQFF. The CDR3 DNA sequence: TGTGCCAGTAGTTCGCCCCCCGGGACTAGAAGAGTAAATGAGCAGTTCTTC.